This record concerns one TCR beta chain sequence. Assay execution proceeded at the deep level. Profiled with immunoSEQ multiplex PCR; TCRdb holds only in-frame clones, not every one. The sample includes some 480,000 clones, around 80% of them seen just once. This entry is derived from a study of shared clonotypes between healthy human individuals. The germline gives CDR1 SGHRS, CDR2 YFSETQ. This CDR3 has 14 residues. Losses at the gene ends were 4 bases for V and 9 bases for J; bases not matched to a gene: 9. This sequence joins TRBV5-1 and TRBJ2-7; 11 bases agree with TRBD2. Material: PBMCs. The source is a woman aged 40 to 50 in good health. Some clones in this sample may be carry-over from other donors' samples. The CDR3 here is CASSATTSGNAQYF. The CDR3 DNA is TGCGCCAGCAGCGCAACGACTAGCGGGAACGCGCAGTACTTC. The whole variable domain, remainder taken from reference TRBV5-1 and TRBJ2-7, is KAGVTQTPRYLIKTRGQQVTLSCSPISGHRSVSWYQQTPGQGLQFLFEYFSETQRNKGNFPGRFSGRQFSNSRSEMNVSTLELGDSALYLCASSATTSGNAQYFGPGTRLTVT.